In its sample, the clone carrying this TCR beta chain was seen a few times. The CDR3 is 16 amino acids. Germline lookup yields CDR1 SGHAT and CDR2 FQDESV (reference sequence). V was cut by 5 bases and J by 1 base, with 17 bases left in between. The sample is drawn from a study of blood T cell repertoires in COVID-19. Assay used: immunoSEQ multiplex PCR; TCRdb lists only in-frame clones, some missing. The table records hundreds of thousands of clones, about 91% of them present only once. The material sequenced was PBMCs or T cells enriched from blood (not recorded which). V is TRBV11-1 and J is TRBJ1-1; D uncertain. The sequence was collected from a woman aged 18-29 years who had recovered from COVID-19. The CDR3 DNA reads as TGTGCCAGCAGCCCCGGGAACATGCTCGAGAACACTGAAGCTTTCTTT. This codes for CASSPGNMLENTEAFF.